The clone carrying this T cell receptor beta chain turned up a few times. What it binds is not known. Libraries were prepared by immunoSEQ multiplex PCR; TCRdb keeps only in-frame clonotypes and omits some of them. The sample contains 64,000 or so clones, approximately 67% of which appear only once. Focal radiation plus CTLA-4 blockade with ipilimumab was administered to patients who had chemo-refractory metastatic non-small-cell lung cancer. This sample is part of a study of radiotherapy plus CTLA-4 blockade in lung cancer. As for the study in general: Patients showed objective responses in 18% of cases and disease control in roughly 30%.

CDR1 and CDR2 from the germline V gene are SGHDN and FVKESK. This CDR3 spans 18 amino acids. V lost 4 bases and J lost 6; bases outside the gene matches: 14. Study findings and constraints: Some TCR clones had been derived from tumors. These clones expanded in peripheral blood after radiotherapy plus ipilimumab.

Sequencing used peripheral blood, obtained from a patient treated with radiotherapy plus ipilimumab. This clonotype was sampled from a human donor with non-small cell lung cancer whose response to radiotherapy plus ipilimumab could not be evaluated. V and J are TRBV14 and TRBJ2-5; TRBD2 agrees at 13 bases. CDR3 DNA sequence: TGTGCCAGCAGCCCGGGGACTAGCGGGAAAGGGTTCGGGAAGACCCAGTACTTC. This sequence encodes CASSPGTSGKGFGKTQYF.